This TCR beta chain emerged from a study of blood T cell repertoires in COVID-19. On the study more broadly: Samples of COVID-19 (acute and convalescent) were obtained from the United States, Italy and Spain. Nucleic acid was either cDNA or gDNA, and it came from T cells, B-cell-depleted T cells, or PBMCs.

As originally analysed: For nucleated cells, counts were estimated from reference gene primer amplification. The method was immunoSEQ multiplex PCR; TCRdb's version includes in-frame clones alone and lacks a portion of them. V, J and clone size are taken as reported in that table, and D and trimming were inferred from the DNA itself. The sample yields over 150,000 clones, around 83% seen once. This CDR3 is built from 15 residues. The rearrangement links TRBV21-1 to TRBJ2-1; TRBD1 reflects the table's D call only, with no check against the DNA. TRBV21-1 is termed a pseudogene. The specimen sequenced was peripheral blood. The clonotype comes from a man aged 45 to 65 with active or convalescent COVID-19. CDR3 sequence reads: CARISGTPGANEQFF. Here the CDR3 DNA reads TGTGCCAGAATCTCCGGGACCCCAGGGGCCAATGAGCAGTTCTTC.